This T cell receptor beta chain emerged from a study of cytomegalovirus exposure and HLA in healthy donors. Study overall: The roughly 100 million unique TCR beta sequences, from roughly 180 million T cells, were found by an earlier analysis. Regarding the study as a whole: The authors later found TCR association rates varying by HLA locus, with DRB1 most and HLA-C fewest. A later analysis reportedly found that, within productive TCRs, an Asian-associated ancestry cluster had fewer N-insertions than the mean observed across the roughly 670 donors.

In regard to this clone: Its antigen is as yet unknown.

The PCR had 60 Vbeta and 13 Jbeta primers. Here immunoSEQ multiplex PCR was the method, and the copy in TCRdb shows in-frame clones only, minus some. Of roughly 130,000 clones listed, roughly four fifths were seen once; the top ten hold 11%. The CDR3 length is 14 residues. The V gene end was trimmed by 2 bases and the J gene end by 1 base; junction bases not matched to a gene: 4. The germline gives CDR1 GTSNPN, CDR2 SVGIG (reference sequence). The chain uses TRBV30 and TRBJ2-5; TRBD1 aligns across 7 bases. The origin of this receptor is a male donor in good health and CMV-seropositive. The sample taken for sequencing was PBMCs. Here the CDR3 reads CAWSRPGGQETQYF. The CDR3 DNA reads TGTGCCTGGAGTAGGCCAGGGGGCCAAGAGACCCAGTACTTC.